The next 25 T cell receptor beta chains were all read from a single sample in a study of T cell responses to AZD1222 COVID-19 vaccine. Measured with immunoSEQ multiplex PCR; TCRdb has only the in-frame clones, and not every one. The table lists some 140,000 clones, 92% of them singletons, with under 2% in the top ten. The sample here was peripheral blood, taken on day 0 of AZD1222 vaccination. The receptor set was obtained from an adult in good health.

CDR3 nucleotides: TGTGCCAGCAGCTTCCTCGACAAAGCCAAAAACATTCAGTACTTC. Translating it yields CASSFLDKAKNIQYF. The chain links TRBV7-9 to TRBJ2-4; D is unresolved. Germline loops: CDR1 SEHNR, CDR2 FQNEAQ (reference sequence). Trimming took off 3 bases at V and 0 bases at J, with 9 bases between the two ends. There are 15 residues in the CDR3.

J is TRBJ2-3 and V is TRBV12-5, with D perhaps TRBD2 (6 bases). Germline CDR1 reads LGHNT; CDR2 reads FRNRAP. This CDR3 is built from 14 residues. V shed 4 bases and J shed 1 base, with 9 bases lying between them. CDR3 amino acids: CASGSGDGTDTQYF. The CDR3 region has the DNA TGTGCTAGTGGTTCGGGGGATGGCACAGATACGCAGTATTTT.

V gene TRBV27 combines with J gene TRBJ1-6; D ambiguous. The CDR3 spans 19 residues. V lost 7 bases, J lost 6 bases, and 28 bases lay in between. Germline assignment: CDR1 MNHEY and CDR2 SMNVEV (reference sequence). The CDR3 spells CASKSSKGQASLSNSPLHF. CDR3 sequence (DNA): TGTGCCAGCAAGTCGTCGAAAGGTCAGGCGTCTCTATCTAATTCACCCCTCCACTTT.

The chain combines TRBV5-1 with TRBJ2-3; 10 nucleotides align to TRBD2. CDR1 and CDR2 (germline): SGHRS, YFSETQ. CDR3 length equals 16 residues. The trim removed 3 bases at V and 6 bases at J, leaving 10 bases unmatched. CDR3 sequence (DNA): TGCGCCAGCAGCTCCTCGGGACTAGCGTCCCGGGATACGCAGTATTTT. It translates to CASSSSGLASRDTQYF.

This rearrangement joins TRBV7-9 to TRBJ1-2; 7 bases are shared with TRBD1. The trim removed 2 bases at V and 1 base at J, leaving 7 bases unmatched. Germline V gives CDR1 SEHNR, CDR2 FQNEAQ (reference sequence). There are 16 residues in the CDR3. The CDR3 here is CASSLKWDSRNYGYTF. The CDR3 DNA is TGTGCCAGCAGCTTAAAGTGGGACAGCCGTAACTATGGCTACACCTTC. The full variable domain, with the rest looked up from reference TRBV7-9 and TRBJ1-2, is DTGVSQNPRHKITKRGQNVTFRCDPISEHNRLYWYRQTLGQGPEFLTYFQNEAQLEKSRLLSDRFSAERPKGSFSTLEIQRTEQGDSAMYLCASSLKWDSRNYGYTFGSGTRLTVV.

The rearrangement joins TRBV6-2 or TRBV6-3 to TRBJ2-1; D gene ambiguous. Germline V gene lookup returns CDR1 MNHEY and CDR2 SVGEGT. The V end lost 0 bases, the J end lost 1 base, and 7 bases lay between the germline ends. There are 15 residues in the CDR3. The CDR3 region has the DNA TGTGCCAGCAGTTACTCGAAAGGTTCCTACAATGAGCAGTTCTTC. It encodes CASSYSKGSYNEQFF.

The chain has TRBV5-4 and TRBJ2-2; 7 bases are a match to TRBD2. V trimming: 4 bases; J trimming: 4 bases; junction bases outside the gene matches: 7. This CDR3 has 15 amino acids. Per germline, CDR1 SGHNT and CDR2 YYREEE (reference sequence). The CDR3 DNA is TGTGCCAGCAGCCCCACTAGCGATTTCACCGGGGAGCTGTTTTTT. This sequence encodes CASSPTSDFTGELFF.

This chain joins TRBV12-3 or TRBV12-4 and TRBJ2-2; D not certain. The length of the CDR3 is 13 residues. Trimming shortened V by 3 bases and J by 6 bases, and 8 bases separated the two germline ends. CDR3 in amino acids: CASSFRFPGELFF. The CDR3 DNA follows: TGTGCCAGCAGTTTTCGTTTTCCCGGGGAGCTGTTTTTT.

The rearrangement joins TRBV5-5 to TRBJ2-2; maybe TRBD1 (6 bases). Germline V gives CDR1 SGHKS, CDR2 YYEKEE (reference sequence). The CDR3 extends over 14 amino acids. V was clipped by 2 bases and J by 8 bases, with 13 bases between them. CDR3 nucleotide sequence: TGTGCCAGCAGCTTATCAGGGGTTCCGGGGGAGCTGTTTTTT. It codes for CASSLSGVPGELFF.

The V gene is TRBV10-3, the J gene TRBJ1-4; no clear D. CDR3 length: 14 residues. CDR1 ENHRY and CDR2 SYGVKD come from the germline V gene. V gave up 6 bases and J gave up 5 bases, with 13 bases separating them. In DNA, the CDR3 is TGTGCCATCAGGGCCGATACCAACAATGAAAAACTGTTTTTT. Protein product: CAIRADTNNEKLFF.

The CDR3 coding sequence is TGTGCCATCAGTGAGTCTGAAGGAACTAATGAAAAACTGTTTTTT. Its translation is CAISESEGTNEKLFF. The chain employs TRBV10-3 and TRBJ1-4, with D unclear. CDR1 is ENHRY, CDR2 SYGVKD, per germline. The CDR3 covers 15 residues. V dropped 0 bases and J dropped 1 base, with 6 bases sitting between them.

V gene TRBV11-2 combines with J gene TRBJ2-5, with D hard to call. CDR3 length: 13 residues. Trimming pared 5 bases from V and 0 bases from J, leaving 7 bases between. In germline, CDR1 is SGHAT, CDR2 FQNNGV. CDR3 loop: CASSPPYQETQYF. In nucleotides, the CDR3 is TGTGCCAGCAGCCCCCCGTACCAAGAGACCCAGTACTTC.

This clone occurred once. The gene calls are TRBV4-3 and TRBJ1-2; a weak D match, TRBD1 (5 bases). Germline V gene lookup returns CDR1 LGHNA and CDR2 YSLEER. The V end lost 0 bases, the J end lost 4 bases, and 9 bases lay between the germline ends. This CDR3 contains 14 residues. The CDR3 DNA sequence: TGCGCCAGCAGCCAAGAGGGACTCCTCTATGGCTACACCTTC. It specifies CASSQEGLLYGYTF.

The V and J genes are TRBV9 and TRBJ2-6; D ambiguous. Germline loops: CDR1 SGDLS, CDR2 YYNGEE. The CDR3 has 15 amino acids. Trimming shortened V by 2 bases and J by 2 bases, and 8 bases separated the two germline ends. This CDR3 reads CASSVEITGANVLTF. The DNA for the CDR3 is TGTGCCAGCAGCGTCGAGATTACTGGGGCCAACGTCCTGACTTTC.

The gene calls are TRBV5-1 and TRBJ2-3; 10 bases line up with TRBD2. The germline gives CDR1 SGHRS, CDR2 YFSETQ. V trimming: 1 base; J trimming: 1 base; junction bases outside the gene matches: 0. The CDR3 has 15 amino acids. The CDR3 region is CASSLLAGGTDTQYF. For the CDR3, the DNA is TGCGCCAGCAGCTTGCTAGCGGGGGGCACAGATACGCAGTATTTT.

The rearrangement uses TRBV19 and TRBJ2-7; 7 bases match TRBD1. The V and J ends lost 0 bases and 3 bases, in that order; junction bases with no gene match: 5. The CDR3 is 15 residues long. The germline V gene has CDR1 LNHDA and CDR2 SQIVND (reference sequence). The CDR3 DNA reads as TGTGCCAGTAGTATAGAGGTACAGGGGTGCTACGAGCAGTACTTC. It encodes CASSIEVQGCYEQYF.

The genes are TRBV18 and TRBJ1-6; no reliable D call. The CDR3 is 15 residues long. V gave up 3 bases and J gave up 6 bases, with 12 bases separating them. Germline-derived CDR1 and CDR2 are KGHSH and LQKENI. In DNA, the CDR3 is TGTGCCAGCTCACCGGAAGGTGTCTTTAATTCACCCCTCCACTTT. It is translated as CASSPEGVFNSPLHF. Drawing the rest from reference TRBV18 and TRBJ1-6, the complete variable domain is NAGVMQNPRHLVRRRGQEARLRCSPMKGHSHVYWYRQLPEEGLKFMVYLQKENIIDESGMPKERFSAEFPKEGPSILRIQQVVRGDSAAYFCASSPEGVFNSPLHFGNGTRLTVT.

CDR3: CASSLDNWGEKLFF. CDR3 sequence (DNA): TGTGCCAGCAGCTTAGACAACTGGGGGGAAAAACTGTTTTTT. This rearrangement joins TRBV7-8 to TRBJ1-4, with D maybe TRBD1 (5 bases). Per germline, CDR1 SGHVS and CDR2 FQNEAQ. Trimming removed 1 base at V and 8 bases at J, with 11 bases between. CDR3 length: 14 residues.

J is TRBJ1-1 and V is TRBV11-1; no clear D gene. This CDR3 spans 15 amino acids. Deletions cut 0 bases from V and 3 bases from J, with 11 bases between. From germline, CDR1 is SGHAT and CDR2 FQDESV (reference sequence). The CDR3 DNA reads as TGTGCCAGCAGCTTAGCGGATCCGGGTTACACTGAAGCTTTCTTT. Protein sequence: CASSLADPGYTEAFF.

The CDR3 DNA follows: TGTGCCAGCAGTGAGATTCGCTATTCCGGGGGAAACATTCAGTACTTC. Its protein product is CASSEIRYSGGNIQYF. The genes are TRBV2 and TRBJ2-4, with TRBD2 as a possible D gene (6 bases). Germline V CDR1 and CDR2: SNHLY, FYNNEI. The length of the CDR3 is 16 residues. Trimming shortened V by 3 bases and J by 6 bases, and 18 bases separated the two germline ends.

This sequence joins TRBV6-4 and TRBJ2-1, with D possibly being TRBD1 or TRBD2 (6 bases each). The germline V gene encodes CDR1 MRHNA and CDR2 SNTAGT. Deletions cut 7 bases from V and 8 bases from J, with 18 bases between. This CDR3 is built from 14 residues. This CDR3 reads CASKGGPSGDEQFF. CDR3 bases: TGTGCCAGCAAAGGGGGGCCCTCCGGGGATGAGCAGTTCTTC.

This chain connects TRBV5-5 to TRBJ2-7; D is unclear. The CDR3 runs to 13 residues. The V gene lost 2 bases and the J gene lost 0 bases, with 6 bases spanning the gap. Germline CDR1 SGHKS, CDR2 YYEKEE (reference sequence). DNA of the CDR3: TGTGCCAGCAGCTTAGACAACTCCTACGAGCAGTACTTC. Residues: CASSLDNSYEQYF.

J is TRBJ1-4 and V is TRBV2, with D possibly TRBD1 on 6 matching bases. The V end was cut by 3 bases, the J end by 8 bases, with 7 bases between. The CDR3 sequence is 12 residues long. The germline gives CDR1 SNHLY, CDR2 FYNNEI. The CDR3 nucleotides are TGTGCCAGCAGTGATCAGGGGGAAAAACTGTTTTTT. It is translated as CASSDQGEKLFF.

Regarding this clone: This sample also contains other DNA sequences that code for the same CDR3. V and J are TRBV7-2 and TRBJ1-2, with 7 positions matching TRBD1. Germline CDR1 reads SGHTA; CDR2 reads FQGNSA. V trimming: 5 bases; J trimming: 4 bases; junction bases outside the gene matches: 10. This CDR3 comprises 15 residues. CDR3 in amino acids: CASSPRQGWAYGYTF. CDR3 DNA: TGTGCCAGCAGCCCGAGACAGGGTTGGGCCTATGGCTACACCTTC.

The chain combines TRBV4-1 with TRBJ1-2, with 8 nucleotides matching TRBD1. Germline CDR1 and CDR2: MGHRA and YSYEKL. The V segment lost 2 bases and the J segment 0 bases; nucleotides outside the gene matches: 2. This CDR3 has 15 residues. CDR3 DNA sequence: TGCGCCAGCAGCCAATCGACAGGGGCTAACTATGGCTACACCTTC. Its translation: CASSQSTGANYGYTF.